The source of this TCR beta chain is a study of identical twins. All donors were healthy Caucasians. The CDR3 is 14 residues long. This clonotype was found a few times. The antigen remains undetermined. TCRdb reanalysed the 5' RACE reads using MiXCR and keeps one entry per CDR3 protein. The data show 700,000 or so distinct CDR3 sequences, with 20% to 25% seen just once and 4.3% held by the top ten. Study outcomes and limitations: Among monozygotic twins, out-of-frame TCR alpha sharing exceeded what models predicted.

These data were likewise used in another study, on T cells expressing NK-cell markers. That work adds: Serological testing identified seven of the eight sequenced donors as HCMV-seropositive and one as seronegative.

The chain carries TRBV1 and TRBJ2-5; TRBD2 reflects the table's D call only, with no check against the DNA. TRBV1 is termed a pseudogene. This TCR came from a woman aged 18-30 years in good health. Input material: PBMCs. Here the CDR3 reads CTSSQKGPSETQYF. For the CDR3, the DNA is TGCACCAGCAGCCAAAAGGGGCCTAGCGAGACCCAGTACTTC.